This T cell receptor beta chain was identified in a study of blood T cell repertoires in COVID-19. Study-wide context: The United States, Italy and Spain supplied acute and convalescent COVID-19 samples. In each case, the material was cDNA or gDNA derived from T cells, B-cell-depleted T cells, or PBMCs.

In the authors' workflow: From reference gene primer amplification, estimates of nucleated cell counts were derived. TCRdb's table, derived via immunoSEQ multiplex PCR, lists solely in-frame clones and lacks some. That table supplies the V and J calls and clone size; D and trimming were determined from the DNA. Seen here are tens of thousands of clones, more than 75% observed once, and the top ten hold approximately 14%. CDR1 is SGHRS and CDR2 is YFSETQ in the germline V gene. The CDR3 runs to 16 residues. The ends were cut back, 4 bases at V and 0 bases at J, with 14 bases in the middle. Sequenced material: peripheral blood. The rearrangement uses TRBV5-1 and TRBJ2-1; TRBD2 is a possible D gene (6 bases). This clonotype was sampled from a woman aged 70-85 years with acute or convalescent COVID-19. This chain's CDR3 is CASSPIAASSYNEQFF. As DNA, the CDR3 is TGCGCCAGCAGCCCCATAGCGGCGAGCTCCTACAATGAGCAGTTCTTC.